This entry lists 31 T cell receptor beta chains sequenced from one sample in a study of breast tumors, draining lymph nodes, adjacent tissues. Breast cancer patients provided tissue from their axillary draining lymph nodes. One entry per CDR3 protein results from TCRdb running MiXCR on the multiplex PCR reads. Of about 130,000 distinct CDR3 sequences in the sample, less than 25% were seen once. Sequenced material: axillary lymph node tissue. These receptors came from a female donor with breast cancer. Some clones in this sample may be carry-over from other donors' samples.

Ten or more counts support this clonotype. This chain links TRBV10-2 with TRBJ1-2; D is undetermined. Per the germline V gene, CDR1 is WSHSY and CDR2 is SAAADI. The V end lost 2 bases, the J end lost 4 bases, and 5 bases lay between the germline ends. This CDR3 region has 12 residues. CDR3 in DNA: TGCGCCAGCAGTGAGGGAGTCTATGGCTACACCTTC. Translation gives CASSEGVYGYTF.

This clonotype is a singleton in its sample. A read error may be the cause here, since a much bigger clone is one base away. The CDR3 does not end in the conserved phenylalanine or tryptophan, so this is likely a read error. The chain carries TRBV5-1 and TRBJ2-1; 7 nucleotides align to TRBD2. V dropped 2 bases and J dropped 2; count of bases not matched to a gene: 4. Per germline, CDR1 SGHRS and CDR2 YFSETQ. This CDR3 is 15 amino acids long. DNA of the CDR3: TGCGCCAGCAGCTTCGAGGGAGGGACCTACAATGAGCAGTTCTCC. Amino acids: CASSFEGGTYNEQFS.

This clonotype was observed at least ten times. The rearrangement uses TRBV29-1 and TRBJ2-5, with D possibly matching TRBD2 (7 bases). The CDR3 contains 15 residues. V was trimmed by 0 bases and J by 3 bases, leaving 14 bases between them. Per germline, CDR1 SQVTM and CDR2 ANQGSEA. The CDR3 region has the DNA TGCAGCGTTGAAGATAGGGGGGGGGGGGAAGAGACCCAGTACTTC. This gives the protein CSVEDRGGGEETQYF.

The chain uses TRBV6-1 and TRBJ1-5, with TRBD1 identical over 8 bases. The CDR3 has 12 amino acids. Per germline, CDR1 MNHNS and CDR2 SASEGT. Trimming removed 6 bases from V and 9 bases from J; junction bases left unmatched: 4. Here the CDR3 reads CASSTGGRPQHF. As DNA, the CDR3 is TGTGCCAGCAGCACAGGGGGACGGCCCCAGCATTTT.

This clonotype was detected many times. The chain uses TRBV19 and TRBJ2-1; possibly TRBD1 for D (6 bases). The CDR3 length is 15 residues. Germline values: CDR1 LNHDA, CDR2 SQIVND (reference sequence). V was shortened by 6 bases and J by 0 bases, with 12 bases between the two germline ends. The DNA for the CDR3 is TGTGCCAGTAGACCAGGGGCCTTCTCCTACAATGAGCAGTTCTTC. Its protein is CASRPGAFSYNEQFF.

The sample holds a few counts of this clonotype. The chain links TRBV11-2 to TRBJ2-5; 7 bases fit TRBD2. The CDR3 sequence is 15 residues long. After removal of 3 bases from V and 2 bases from J, the junction contained 6 bases not matched to a gene. From germline, CDR1 is SGHAT and CDR2 FQNNGV. The CDR3 protein is CASSFGSGAQETQYF. The DNA of the CDR3 is TGTGCCAGCAGCTTCGGGAGCGGGGCACAAGAGACCCAGTACTTC.

This clonotype was seen ten or more times. The chain employs TRBV7-9 and TRBJ1-6; D might be TRBD1 (5 bases). Trimming shortened V by 2 bases and J by 7 bases, and 9 bases separated the two germline ends. From germline, CDR1 is SEHNR and CDR2 FQNEAQ (reference sequence). The CDR3 is made up of 14 amino acids. The CDR3 region has the DNA TGTGCCAGCAGCTTATCTGGGGGGAATTCACCCCTCCACTTT. This gives the protein CASSLSGGNSPLHF.

On this clonotype: A much larger clone sits a single nucleotide away, making a read error possible. This sequence joins TRBV20-1 and TRBJ1-2; D is possibly TRBD1 (5 bases). Trimming shortened V by 5 bases and J by 0 bases, and 13 bases separated the two germline ends. CDR1 is DFQATT and CDR2 is SNEGSKA in the germline V gene (reference sequence). The CDR3 has 14 amino acids. Written as DNA, the CDR3 is TGCAGTGCTGTAGCGACAGATACTAACTATGGCTACACCTTC. It specifies CSAVATDTNYGYTF.

This clonotype was seen at least ten times. The chain has TRBV20-1 and TRBJ1-5; a possible D gene is TRBD1 (5 bases). From germline, CDR1 is DFQATT and CDR2 SNEGSKA (reference sequence). Trimming left V 2 bases short and J 0 bases short, with 11 bases between. The CDR3 has 15 residues. CDR3 protein: CSARKNRNSNQPQHF. The CDR3 DNA reads as TGCAGTGCTAGAAAAAACAGGAATAGCAATCAGCCCCAGCATTTT.

This clonotype was found many times. V and J are TRBV6-1 and TRBJ2-1; D possibly corresponds to TRBD2 (6 bases). Looked up from germline, CDR1 is MNHNS and CDR2 is SASEGT. The CDR3 covers 15 residues. Between the trimmed V and J ends, which lost 6 bases and 5 bases, there was a span of 17 bases. CDR3 nucleotide sequence: TGTGCCAGCAGGACCTGGGGGGAGGTTCACAATGAGCAGTTCTTC. Translation: CASRTWGEVHNEQFF.

Remarks on this clonotype: A read error may explain this, as a much larger clone is one base away. The chain couples TRBV12-3 or TRBV12-4 to TRBJ2-6, with D possibly being TRBD1 (5 bases). The CDR3 has 13 amino acids. The CDR3 coding sequence is TGTGCCAGCAGCCAGGCTGGGGCCAACGCCCTGACTTTC. Translating gives CASSQAGANALTF.

For this clonotype: A single base separates this from a much larger clone, so it may be a read error. V is TRBV9 and J is TRBJ1-2; no firm D call. Germline loops: CDR1 SGDLS, CDR2 YYNGEE. The CDR3 runs 11 residues. Trimming cost V 7 bases and J 9 bases, with 13 bases left between them. DNA for the CDR3: TGTGCCAGCGGAGACGGGCGGAGCTACACCTTC. Protein sequence: CASGDGRSYTF.

Comments on this clonotype: A junction boundary mismatches the germline segment, possibly from a read error. The chain couples TRBV27 to TRBJ2-2, with TRBD2 as a possible D gene (6 bases). Germline V gives CDR1 MNHEY, CDR2 SMNVEV (reference sequence). There are 16 residues in the CDR3. The CDR3 nucleotides are TGTGCCAGCAGTCCCCACGGACTATTGAACACCGGGGAGCCGTTTTTT. Amino acid sequence: CASSPHGLLNTGEPFF.

V gene TRBV28 combines with J gene TRBJ2-2, with D tentatively TRBD1 (6 bases). CDR3 length: 15 residues. Germline lookup yields CDR1 MDHEN and CDR2 SYDVKM. V was cut by 8 bases and J by 5 bases, with 18 bases left in between. The CDR3 protein is CASRTRRQGTGELFF. The CDR3 DNA is TGTGCCAGCCGGACTCGTAGGCAGGGGACCGGGGAGCTGTTTTTT.

Note on this clonotype: This may be a read error: a much more frequent sequence differs by one nucleotide. The chain recombines TRBV28 with TRBJ2-7; D is uncertain. V was shortened by 2 bases and J by 5 bases, with 13 bases between the two germline ends. The CDR3 loop spans 14 amino acids. The germline V gene has CDR1 MDHEN and CDR2 SYDVKM. CDR3 coding DNA: TGTGCCAGCAGTTTACCGTCGAGAGATCACGAGCAGTACTTC. As protein: CASSLPSRDHEQYF.

This clonotype was seen many times. The chain recombines TRBV29-1 with TRBJ2-3; the D gene is possibly TRBD2 (7 bases). The CDR3 length is 15 residues. Germline loops: CDR1 SQVTM, CDR2 ANQGSEA. Trimming removed 7 bases from V and 6 bases from J, with 23 bases in between. The DNA for the CDR3 is TGCAGCGCTCCCTTGGGGGGGCGCTTATGGGATACGCAGTATTTT. Protein product: CSAPLGGRLWDTQYF.

The table lists this clonotype with a few counts. This rearrangement joins TRBV30 to TRBJ1-4; D gene unclear. This CDR3 is built from 12 residues. Germline loops: CDR1 GTSNPN, CDR2 SVGIG (reference sequence). With 0 bases removed from V and 7 bases from J, the gap between germline ends came to 6 bases. The CDR3 region has the DNA TGTGCCTGGAGTGTTAGCGGTGAAAAACTGTTTTTT. Translation gives CAWSVSGEKLFF.

This clonotype was observed many times. This chain joins TRBV7-3 and TRBJ1-3; a weak D match, TRBD1 (6 bases). This CDR3 spans 14 amino acids. The germline gives CDR1 SGHTA, CDR2 FQGTGA. V lost 3 bases and J lost 2, with 8 bases in between. CDR3 loop: CASSFGQTGNTIYF. The DNA of the CDR3 is TGTGCCAGCAGCTTCGGACAGACTGGAAACACCATATATTTT.

Ten or more counts support this clonotype. The chain carries TRBV6-5 and TRBJ1-6; no reliable D call. Between the trimmed V and J ends, which lost 8 bases and 6 bases, there was a span of 17 bases. This CDR3 is built from 15 residues. CDR1 is MNHEY and CDR2 is SVGAGI in the germline V gene. The CDR3 sequence: CASDSRVGLNSPLHF. The CDR3 DNA follows: TGTGCCAGCGATTCGAGAGTTGGCCTTAATTCACCCCTCCACTTT.

Turning to this clonotype: This CDR3 is missing its conserved last phenylalanine or tryptophan, likely due to a read error. V and J are TRBV24-1 and TRBJ1-2, with D hard to call. CDR3 length equals 14 residues. CDR1 and CDR2 (germline): KGHDR, SFDVKD. The V gene lost 3 bases and the J gene lost 3 bases, with 10 bases spanning the gap. The CDR3 nucleotides are TGTGCCACCAGTGATCCAGACACCGACTATGGCTACACCCTC. Protein product: CATSDPDTDYGYTL.

The V gene is TRBV11-3, the J gene TRBJ1-1, with TRBD1 matching 7 bases. Germline loops: CDR1 SGHNT, CDR2 YENEEA. Germline trimming cut 4 bases from V and 1 base from J; bases unmatched to any gene: 3. The CDR3 spans 14 residues. The CDR3 nucleotides read TGTGCCAGCAGCTACTCAGGGGGGAACACTGAAGCTTTCTTT. Amino acids: CASSYSGGNTEAFF.

In its sample, this clonotype was seen many times. This sequence joins TRBV3-1 and TRBJ2-7; weak D call: TRBD1 (6 bases). V was trimmed by 3 bases and J by 2 bases, leaving 11 bases between them. This CDR3 spans 14 amino acids. CDR1 is LGHDT, CDR2 YNNKEL, per germline (reference sequence). The CDR3: CASSQQGFAYEQYF. The DNA for the CDR3 is TGTGCCAGCAGCCAGCAGGGGTTTGCCTACGAGCAGTACTTC.

This clonotype has just one count. This sequence may be a read error, since a much larger clone differs from it by one base. The rearrangement uses TRBV12-3 or TRBV12-4 and TRBJ2-5, with 7 bases matching TRBD1. This CDR3 contains 13 residues. The CDR3 DNA follows: TGTGCCAGCAACCGAGACAGGGCGGAGACCCTGTACTTC. This gives the protein CASNRDRAETLYF.

This clonotype has ten or more counts. The chain uses TRBV29-1 and TRBJ2-5; D unclear. V lost 4 bases and J lost 2, with 14 bases in between. The germline V gene has CDR1 SQVTM and CDR2 ANQGSEA. The CDR3 runs to 14 residues. The CDR3 here is CSVVTQVDQETQYF. CDR3 sequence (DNA): TGCAGCGTTGTAACCCAAGTTGATCAAGAGACCCAGTACTTC.

Worth noting for this clonotype: A much more abundant neighbour one base away suggests this may be a read error. The V call is TRBV4-1, the J call TRBJ1-2; TRBD1 is a possible D gene (6 bases). Germline assignment: CDR1 MGHRA and CDR2 YSYEKL. The CDR3 is 16 residues long. CDR3 region: CTSSQLTGPVNYGYTF. CDR3 DNA sequence: TGCACCAGCAGCCAATTAACAGGGCCGGTTAACTATGGCTACACCTTC.

V and J are TRBV28 and TRBJ2-1; a weak D match, TRBD1 (5 bases). Germline CDR1 MDHEN, CDR2 SYDVKM. The CDR3 is 13 residues long. Trimming removed 8 bases from V and 4 bases from J, with 12 bases in between. In DNA, the CDR3 is TGTGCCAGCTTTACAACAGGTTACAATGAGCAGTTCTTC. Its translation is CASFTTGYNEQFF.

A few counts support this clonotype. The J gene is TRBJ2-1, the V gene TRBV11-2; TRBD1 is a possible D gene (6 bases). The CDR3 has 15 residues. The ends were cut back, 5 bases at V and 2 bases at J, with 13 bases in the middle. Germline V lookup: CDR1 SGHAT, CDR2 FQNNGV. DNA for the CDR3: TGTGCCAGCAGCCGCCCTGGGACAACCTACAATGAGCAGTTCTTC. Translated, it gives CASSRPGTTYNEQFF.

This clonotype was counted ten times or more. The chain joins TRBV7-9 to TRBJ2-7, with D perhaps TRBD1 (7 bases). Trimming pared 3 bases from V and 6 bases from J, leaving 15 bases between. This CDR3 comprises 14 residues. Germline V gives CDR1 SEHNR, CDR2 FQNEAQ (reference sequence). The CDR3 DNA reads TGTGCCAGCAGCTTCTCCAGGGGGGTTGGCGAGCAGTACTTC. This translates into CASSFSRGVGEQYF.

Only a few counts were recorded for this clonotype. The CDR3 region is CASSLAGGVSYEQYF. CDR3 sequence (DNA): TGTGCCAGCAGTTTAGCGGGAGGGGTCTCCTACGAGCAGTACTTC. The chain employs TRBV27 and TRBJ2-7; 9 bases align to TRBD2. With 2 bases clipped from V and 0 bases from J, the junction kept 2 bases outside the gene matches. Looked up from germline, CDR1 is MNHEY and CDR2 is SMNVEV (reference sequence). The CDR3 is 15 residues long.

This clonotype was recorded a few times. The CDR3 protein is CASSPKGSPNEKLFF. The CDR3 nucleotides are TGTGCCAGCAGCCCAAAAGGCAGTCCTAATGAAAAACTGTTTTTT. V usage is TRBV27 and J usage is TRBJ1-4; D gene uncertain. V lost 6 bases and J lost 3, with 14 bases in between. The CDR3 covers 15 residues. Germline CDR1 is MNHEY and CDR2 is SMNVEV (reference sequence).

Of note for this clonotype: Given a much more abundant clone one base away, this may be a read error. The chain recombines TRBV2 with TRBJ1-5; 9 bases agree with TRBD1. CDR1 and CDR2 from the germline V gene are SNHLY and FYNNEI. The junction had 9 bases not matched to a gene; V was cut back by 8 bases and J by 4 bases. The CDR3 runs 15 residues. The CDR3 region is CASGADRGGNQPQHF. CDR3 nucleotide sequence: TGTGCCAGCGGCGCGGACAGGGGAGGGAATCAGCCCCAGCATTTT.